What follows describes a single TCR beta chain. Its specificity is unknown. The CDR3 consists of 10 residues. Looked up from germline, CDR1 is SQVTM and CDR2 is ANQGSEA. The V and J ends lost 7 bases and 8 bases respectively, with 10 bases between them. Recent vaccinations or acute infections were absent in the healthy HIV-negative adult donors. This entry belongs to a study of shared clonotypes between healthy human individuals. Whole-study results and caveats: With few donors, the genetic and exposure-history diversity represented was limited.

For sorted subsets, approximately 200 ng DNA per replicate equaled 30,000 or so T cell genomes. Authors' processing steps: ImmunoSEQ output held junction-only sequences without quality scores, so filtering differed. Some clones are missing from TCRdb's copy, which holds only in-frame ones; the method was immunoSEQ multiplex PCR. The V and J calls and clone size are taken from that table; D and trimming were inferred from the DNA. The sample contains about a million clones, around 77% of which appear only once. The receptor's source is a man between 18 and 35 years old in good health. Some clones in this sample may be carry-over from other donors' samples. The sequenced sample was memory CD4+ T cells from PBMCs. Subset specified: CD45RA-negative fraction. This rearrangement joins TRBV29-1 to TRBJ2-3; D call uncertain. CDR3 DNA: TGCAGCGGGTTGACTGGTACGCAGTATTTT. Translating it yields CSGLTGTQYF.